This T cell receptor beta chain came from a study of T cell changes during pregnancy in multiple sclerosis (dated by TCRdb to the late 2010s). Regarding the study in general: The study looked at changes in the T cell repertoire across pregnancy in women with multiple sclerosis.

The CDR3 goes from the cysteine to the phenylalanine over 15 residues. Kept here is only the CDR3 DNA, which spans 45 bases and is read in frame from base 1. CDR1 and CDR2, looked up from the germline V gene, are MNHEY and SVGAGI. Germline trimming: 5 bases from V, 1 base from J; junction bases outside gene matches: 3. The method was the immunoSEQ multiplex PCR assay. TCRdb limited this immuneACCESS table to in-frame rearrangements with V and J called. A share of clones is missing; checked studies link under half to unresolved V genes, and the rest is unexplained. In all, the sample holds around 42,000 clones, and approximately 88% of those were seen once. Roughly 4.9% of the sample belongs to the ten largest clones. About this clone itself: This receptor's antigen is unknown. Base qualities are not provided; no much larger clone lies one nucleotide away.

The rearrangement combines TRBV6-5 with TRBJ1-5, and TRBD1 aligns with 9 junction nucleotides. Sample: peripheral blood, taken in the first trimester of pregnancy. The clonotype comes from a female donor in good health, enrolled as a control in a pregnancy study. The CDR3 reads as follows: CASSLQGASNQPQHF. DNA sequence: TGTGCCAGCAGTCTACAGGGGGCGAGCAATCAGCCCCAGCATTTT.